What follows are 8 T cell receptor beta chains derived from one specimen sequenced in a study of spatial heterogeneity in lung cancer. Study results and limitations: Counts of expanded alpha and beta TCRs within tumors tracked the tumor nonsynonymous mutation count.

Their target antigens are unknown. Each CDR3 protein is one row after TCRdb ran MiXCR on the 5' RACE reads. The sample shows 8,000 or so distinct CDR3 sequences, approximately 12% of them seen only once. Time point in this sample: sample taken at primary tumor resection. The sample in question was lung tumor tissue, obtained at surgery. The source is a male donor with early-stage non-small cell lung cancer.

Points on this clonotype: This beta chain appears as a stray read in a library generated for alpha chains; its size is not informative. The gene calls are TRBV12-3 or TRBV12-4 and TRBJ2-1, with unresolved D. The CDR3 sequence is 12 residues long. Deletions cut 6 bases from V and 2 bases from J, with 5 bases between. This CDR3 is CASSKTYNEQFF. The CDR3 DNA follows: TGTGCCAGCAGCAAGACCTACAATGAGCAGTTCTTC.

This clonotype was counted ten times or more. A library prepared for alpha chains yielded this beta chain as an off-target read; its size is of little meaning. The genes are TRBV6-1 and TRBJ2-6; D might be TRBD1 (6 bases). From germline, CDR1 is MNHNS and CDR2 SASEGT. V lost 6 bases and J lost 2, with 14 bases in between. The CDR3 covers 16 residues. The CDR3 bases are TGTGCCAGCAGCCGGACCACAGGGACTGGGGCCAACGTCCTGACTTTC. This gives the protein CASSRTTGTGANVLTF.

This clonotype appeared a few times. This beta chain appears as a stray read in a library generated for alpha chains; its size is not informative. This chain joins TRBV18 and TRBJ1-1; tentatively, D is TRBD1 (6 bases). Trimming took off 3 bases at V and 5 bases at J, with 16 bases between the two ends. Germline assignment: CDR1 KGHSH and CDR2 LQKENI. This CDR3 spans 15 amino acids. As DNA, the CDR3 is TGTGCCAGCTCACCTTCGAAACAGGGAGCGACTGAAGCTTTCTTT. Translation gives CASSPSKQGATEAFF.

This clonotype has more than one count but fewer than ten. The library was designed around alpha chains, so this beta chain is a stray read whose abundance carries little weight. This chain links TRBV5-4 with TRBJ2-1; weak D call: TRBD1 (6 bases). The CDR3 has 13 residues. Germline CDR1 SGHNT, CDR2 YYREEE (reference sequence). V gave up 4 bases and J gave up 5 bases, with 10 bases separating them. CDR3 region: CASSLTGNNEQFF. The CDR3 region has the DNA TGTGCCAGCAGCCTAACAGGGAACAATGAGCAGTTCTTC.

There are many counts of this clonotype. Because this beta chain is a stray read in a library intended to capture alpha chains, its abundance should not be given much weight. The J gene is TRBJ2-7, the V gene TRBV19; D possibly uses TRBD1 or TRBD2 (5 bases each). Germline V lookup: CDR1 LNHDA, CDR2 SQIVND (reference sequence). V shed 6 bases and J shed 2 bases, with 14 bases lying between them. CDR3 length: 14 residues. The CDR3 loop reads CASRNRDGTYEQYF. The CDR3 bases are TGTGCCAGTAGGAACCGGGACGGTACCTACGAGCAGTACTTC.

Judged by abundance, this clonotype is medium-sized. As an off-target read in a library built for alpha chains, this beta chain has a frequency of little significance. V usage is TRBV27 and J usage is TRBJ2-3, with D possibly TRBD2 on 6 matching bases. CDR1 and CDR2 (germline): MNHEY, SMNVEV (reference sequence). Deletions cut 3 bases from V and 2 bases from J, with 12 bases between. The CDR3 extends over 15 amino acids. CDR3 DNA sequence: TGTGCCAGCAGTTTCGCGGCGGGGATCACAGATACGCAGTATTTT. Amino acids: CASSFAAGITDTQYF.

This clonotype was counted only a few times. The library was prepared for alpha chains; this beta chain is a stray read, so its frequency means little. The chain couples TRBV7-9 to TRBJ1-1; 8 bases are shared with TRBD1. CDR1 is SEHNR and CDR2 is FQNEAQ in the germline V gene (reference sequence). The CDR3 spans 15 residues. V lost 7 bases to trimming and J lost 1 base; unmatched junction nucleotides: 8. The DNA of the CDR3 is TGTGCCAGCACATCTCAGGGGGCTACGAACACTGAAGCTTTCTTT. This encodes CASTSQGATNTEAFF.

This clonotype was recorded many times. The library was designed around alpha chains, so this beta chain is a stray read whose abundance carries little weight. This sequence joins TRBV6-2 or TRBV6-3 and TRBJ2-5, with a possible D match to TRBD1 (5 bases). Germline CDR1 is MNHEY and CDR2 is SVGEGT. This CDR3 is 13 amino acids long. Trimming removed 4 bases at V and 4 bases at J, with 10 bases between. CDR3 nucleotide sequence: TGTGCCAGCAGTTCCCAGGGCTTAGAGACCCAGTACTTC. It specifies CASSSQGLETQYF.